This TCR beta chain was captured in a study of cytomegalovirus exposure and HLA in healthy donors. Overall study: Earlier sequencing of about 179 million T cells yielded 90 million to 140 million unique TCR beta sequences. Whole-study findings and limits: Further analysis was carried out later, and it showed several of the most significant clusters appearing linked to common viral pathogens. Associated with HLA alleles at 0.05 false discovery rate in a later analysis were around 17,000 TCR beta sequences. A highly shared variant cluster was judged a likely technical artifact.

The ends lost 5 bases at V and 1 base at J; junction bases unmatched: 4. The germline V gene has CDR1 SGHTA and CDR2 FQGTGA. The CDR3 sequence is 16 residues long. The PCR used 60 Vbeta and 13 Jbeta primers. Some clones are missing from TCRdb's copy, which holds only in-frame ones; the method was immunoSEQ multiplex PCR. The sample carries about 160,000 clones, more than 65% recorded once. Remarks on this clone: Its antigen is as yet unknown.

The receptor's source is a man aged 25 to 40 in good health and CMV-seronegative. The sample was PBMCs. V and J are TRBV7-3 and TRBJ2-2; TRBD2 aligns across 10 bases. Here the CDR3 DNA reads TGTGCCAGCAGCCCGAGACTAGCGGGGAACACCGGGGAGCTGTTTTTT. It encodes CASSPRLAGNTGELFF. Full variable domain (outside the CDR3, taken from reference TRBV7-3 and TRBJ2-2): GAGVSQTPSNKVTEKGKYVELRCDPISGHTALYWYRQSLGQGPEFLIYFQGTGAADDSGLPNDRFFAVRPEGSVSTLKIQRTERGDSAVYLCASSPRLAGNTGELFFGEGSRLTVL.